Presented here are 2 T cell receptor beta chains from one specimen sequenced in a study of T-cell memory formation after mild COVID-19. One entry per CDR3 protein results from TCRdb running MiXCR on the 5' RACE reads. The repertoire has about 240,000 distinct CDR3 sequences, approximately 9% of them found once; the top ten carry around 21%. Sequencing was carried out using PBMCs or a T cell subset sorted from them (not recorded which). The receptors stem from a man younger than 35 who had mild COVID-19 (a few samples of this study predate the infection). Cell type and time point are not known.

This clonotype was detected only a few times. The V and J genes are TRBV4-1 and TRBJ2-5, with D tentatively TRBD2 (6 bases). The CDR3 has 14 residues. V lost 2 bases and J lost 2, with 9 bases in between. The germline V gene encodes CDR1 MGHRA and CDR2 YSYEKL. CDR3 bases: TGCGCCAGCAGCCAACTAGCGCCGCAAGAGACCCAGTACTTC. This sequence encodes CASSQLAPQETQYF.

This clonotype has only a few counts. The chain is built from TRBV4-2 and TRBJ2-5; 12 nucleotides match TRBD2. Trimming removed 6 bases from V and 2 bases from J; junction bases left unmatched: 16. CDR1 and CDR2 (germline): LGHNA, YNFKEQ. This CDR3 has 19 residues. The CDR3 region has the DNA TGTGCCAGCAGGGCCGGGACTAGCGGGTATGGCAGAACTCAAGAGACCCAGTACTTC. This sequence encodes CASRAGTSGYGRTQETQYF.